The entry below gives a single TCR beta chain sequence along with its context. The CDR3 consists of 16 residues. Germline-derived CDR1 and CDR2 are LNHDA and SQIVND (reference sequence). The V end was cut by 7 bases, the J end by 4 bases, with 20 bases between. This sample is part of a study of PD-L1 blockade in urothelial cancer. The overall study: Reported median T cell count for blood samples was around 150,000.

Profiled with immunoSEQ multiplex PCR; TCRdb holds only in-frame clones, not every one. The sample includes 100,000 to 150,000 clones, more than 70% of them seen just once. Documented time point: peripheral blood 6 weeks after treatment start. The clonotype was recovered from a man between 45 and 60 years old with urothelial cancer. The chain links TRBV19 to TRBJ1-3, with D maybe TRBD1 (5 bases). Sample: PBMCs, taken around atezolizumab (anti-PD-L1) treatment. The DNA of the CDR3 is TGTGCCAGTACCCCCGAGGCAGGGTGGTCCGGAAACACCATATATTTT. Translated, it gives CASTPEAGWSGNTIYF.